A selection of T cell receptor beta chains follows, all from one sample in a study of blood T cell repertoires in COVID-19. The protocol was immunoSEQ multiplex PCR, while the TCRdb copy is restricted to in-frame clones and leaves out a portion. The sample consists of more than 150,000 clones, 85% to 95% of them appearing once. The source material was peripheral blood. These receptors came from a man between 50 and 59 years old with acute or convalescent COVID-19. CDR3s include the opening cysteine and the closing phenylalanine or tryptophan.

v_call	j_call	cdr3_aa
TRBV4-2	TRBJ1-2	CASSQAFRVTNYGYTF
TRBV7-9	TRBJ1-2	CASSSILGRGEGYTF
TRBV27	TRBJ2-1	CATAGTVDGTEQFF
TRBV11-3	TRBJ2-3	CASSPGQGPTDTQYF
TRBV9	TRBJ1-1	CASSPRTEAFF
TRBV5-4	TRBJ2-2	CASSRSGSSVTGELFF
TRBV19	TRBJ1-5	CASRAHGRDYSNQPQHF
TRBV6-2/TRBV6-3	TRBJ1-2	CASSWGPSDGYTF
TRBV7-9	TRBJ2-3	CASKELAGSTDTQYF
TRBV5-4	TRBJ2-1	CASSLGGPGTSFNEQFF
TRBV25-1	TRBJ2-2	CASGGYGSPGELFF
TRBV3-1/TRBV3-2	TRBJ1-1	CASSRTGQSAEAFF
TRBV28	TRBJ2-1	CASSTKPSGNEQFF
TRBV19	TRBJ1-5	CASSMGWFGNQPQHF
TRBV30	TRBJ1-3	CAWSTSGTGGNTIYF
TRBV3-1/TRBV3-2	TRBJ2-1	CASNKAGGSNNEQFF
TRBV7-2	TRBJ2-5	CASSSGLAGGGETQYF
TRBV5-1	TRBJ2-3	CASMGGSRTDTQYF
TRBV2	TRBJ1-4	CASGWRANEKLFF
TRBV10-2	TRBJ2-7	CASRVGAYSYEQYF
TRBV7-3	TRBJ2-3	CASSPHPGAGREQDTQYF
TRBV5-1	TRBJ2-1	CASSKGTTYNEQFF
TRBV7-2	TRBJ2-3	CASSLRFITGEDTQYF
TRBV9	TRBJ1-6	CASSVIEYNSPLHF
TRBV23-1	TRBJ1-1	CANSLNTEAFF
TRBV4-3	TRBJ1-1	CASSHYARGRGNTEAFF
TRBV27	TRBJ2-3	CASSSPSGNTDTQYF
TRBV7-3	TRBJ2-1	CASSLRPSASGYNEQFF
TRBV24-1	TRBJ2-5	CATSDRDRGQETQYF
TRBV7-2	TRBJ2-2	CASSLGTSGNTGELFF
TRBV11-2	TRBJ2-1	CASSWGQGNNEQFF
TRBV5-1	TRBJ1-1	CASSKEGANTEAFF
TRBV11-3	TRBJ2-5	CASSLGSRGETQYF
TRBV23-1	TRBJ2-7	CASSQYSQTLAGSSYEQYF
TRBV6-2/TRBV6-3	TRBJ2-3	CASSLGHQRGADTQYF
TRBV4-1	TRBJ2-3	CASSHTPGGSSTDTQYF
TRBV19	TRBJ1-5	CASSPGTGAQPQHF
TRBV7-9	TRBJ2-1	CASSAQQIYNEQFF
TRBV18	TRBJ2-1	CASSPWDGGQDNEQFF
TRBV18	TRBJ1-5	CASSLQTGAWRNQPQHF
TRBV3-1/TRBV3-2	TRBJ2-2	CASSQGRVGELFF
TRBV18	TRBJ1-6	CASSPRTQDNSPLHF
TRBV20-1	TRBJ2-2	CSASGTTNTGELFF
TRBV18	TRBJ1-3	CASSPFGGLSGNTIYF
TRBV4-3	TRBJ1-1	CASSQGSGSGAEAFF
TRBV3-1/TRBV3-2	TRBJ1-5	CASSQVSGREPQHF
TRBV6-5	TRBJ2-2	CASSYVQGAGELFF
TRBV4-2	TRBJ1-6	CASSQDAGKRNSPLHF
TRBV5-1	TRBJ2-7	CASSFDGTSGSLHEQYF
TRBV28	TRBJ1-5	CASSFGGINQPQHF
TRBV4-2	TRBJ2-1	CASSQLFPGLADYNEQFF